The next 8 T cell receptor beta chains were all read from a single sample in a study of blood T cell repertoires in COVID-19. Here immunoSEQ multiplex PCR was the method, and the copy in TCRdb shows in-frame clones only, minus some. The repertoire holds over 200,000 clones, with about 89% as singletons. Sequencing was done on a sample of peripheral blood. All receptors come from a man between 60 and 70 years old who had recovered from COVID-19.

V gene TRBV7-3 combines with J gene TRBJ2-2; D not certain. This CDR3 comprises 16 residues. V lost 0 bases and J 0 bases, leaving 8 bases between the germline ends. Germline loops: CDR1 SGHTA, CDR2 FQGTGA. The CDR3 sequence is CASSLTSGANTGELFF. The CDR3 DNA is TGTGCCAGCAGCTTAACGAGTGGTGCGAACACCGGGGAGCTGTTTTTT.

J is TRBJ2-1 and V is TRBV27, with D perhaps matching TRBD2 (5 bases). Per germline, CDR1 MNHEY and CDR2 SMNVEV (reference sequence). The V end was cut by 2 bases, the J end by 8 bases, with 16 bases between. The CDR3 is 15 amino acids. CDR3 amino acids: CASSLALSGVHEQFF. The CDR3 bases are TGTGCCAGCAGTTTAGCACTCAGCGGCGTCCATGAGCAGTTCTTC.

This rearrangement joins TRBV28 to TRBJ1-5; tentatively, D is TRBD1 (6 bases). Trimming took 3 bases from V and 5 from J, leaving 11 bases between them. The CDR3 extends over 14 amino acids. The germline CDR1 and CDR2 sequences are MDHEN and SYDVKM. CDR3 loop: CASSFSQGHQPQHF. CDR3 nucleotide sequence: TGTGCCAGCAGTTTCAGTCAGGGGCATCAGCCCCAGCATTTT.

The CDR3 loop reads CASRGSLLDREQYF. The CDR3 coding sequence is TGTGCCAGTAGGGGCTCCCTCTTGGATAGGGAGCAGTACTTC. This chain connects TRBV19 to TRBJ2-7; unclear D gene. The CDR3 totals 14 residues. Germline loops: CDR1 LNHDA, CDR2 SQIVND (reference sequence). V shed 6 bases and J shed 7 bases, with 19 bases lying between them.

The chain is built from TRBV4-1 and TRBJ2-4, with 9 bases matching TRBD1. Germline CDR1 MGHRA, CDR2 YSYEKL. This CDR3 has 16 amino acids. J lost 10 bases, V lost 0 bases, and 10 bases had no gene match. Here the CDR3 DNA reads TGCGCCAGCAGCCAAGAGACAGCTGACAGGGGGGGTATTCAGTACTTC. Protein sequence: CASSQETADRGGIQYF.

The gene calls are TRBV12-3 or TRBV12-4 and TRBJ2-3; no firm D call. The CDR3 runs to 12 residues. V was shortened by 7 bases and J by 3 bases, with 8 bases between the two germline ends. CDR3 residues: CASTFQTDTQYF. The CDR3 coding sequence is TGTGCCAGCACTTTCCAGACAGATACGCAGTATTTT.

This clone turned up a few times. Here the CDR3 DNA reads TGCGCCAGCAGTAGGAATCCCGGGACAGATACGCAGTATTTT. Translating it yields CASSRNPGTDTQYF. V and J are TRBV5-1 and TRBJ2-3; D call uncertain. CDR3 length: 14 residues. Germline V CDR1 and CDR2: SGHRS, YFSETQ. The V end was cut by 5 bases, the J end by 3 bases, with 13 bases between.

J is TRBJ1-1 and V is TRBV2; TRBD1 agrees at 8 bases. V was clipped by 7 bases and J by 1 base; unmatched bases: 5. Germline values: CDR1 SNHLY, CDR2 FYNNEI. The CDR3 spans 14 residues. CDR3 residues: CASKTDRANTEAFF. The DNA for the CDR3 is TGTGCCAGCAAGACGGACAGGGCGAACACTGAAGCTTTCTTT. Full variable domain (outside the CDR3, taken from reference TRBV2 and TRBJ1-1): EPEVTQTPSHQVTQMGQEVILRCVPISNHLYFYWYRQILGQKVEFLVSFYNNEISEKSEIFDDQFSVERPDGSNFTLKIRSTKLEDSAMYFCASKTDRANTEAFFGQGTRLTVV.